Below, one T cell receptor (beta chain) is given with its context. Its antigen is as yet unknown. The CDR3 totals 15 residues. In germline, CDR1 is MNHEY, CDR2 SMNVEV (reference sequence). Deletions cut 0 bases from V and 7 bases from J, with 13 bases between. This entry belongs to a study of cytomegalovirus exposure and HLA in healthy donors. Overall study context: The approximately 110 validation repertoires were reported in a later analysis to have been generated on the same platform as the roughly 670 first-cohort repertoires.

The table came from immunoSEQ multiplex PCR; TCRdb's copy has only in-frame clones and leaves some out. This table holds about 50,000 clones, 80% to 90% found once. Findings of the study overall: Most observed TCR sequences were rare, whereas some public TCRs were detected in many donors.

Donors were drawn from the 120-subject validation cohort, separate from the approximately 680-subject first cohort. Sequencing was carried out using PBMCs. The gene calls are TRBV27 and TRBJ1-5; D ambiguous. The sequence was obtained from a woman younger than 45 in good health and CMV-seronegative. The CDR3: CASSLSGRYFQPQHF. The CDR3 DNA sequence: TGTGCCAGCAGTTTATCCGGGAGGTATTTCCAGCCCCAGCATTTT.